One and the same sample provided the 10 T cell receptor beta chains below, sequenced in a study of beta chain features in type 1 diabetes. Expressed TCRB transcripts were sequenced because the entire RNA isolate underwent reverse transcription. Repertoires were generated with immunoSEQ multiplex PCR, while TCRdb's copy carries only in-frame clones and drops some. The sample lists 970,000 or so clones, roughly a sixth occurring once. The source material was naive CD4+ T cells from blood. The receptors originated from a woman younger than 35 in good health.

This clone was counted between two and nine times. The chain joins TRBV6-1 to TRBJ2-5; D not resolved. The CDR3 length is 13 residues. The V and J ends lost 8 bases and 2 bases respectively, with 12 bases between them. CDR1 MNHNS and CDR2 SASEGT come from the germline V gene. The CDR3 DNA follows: TGTGCCAGCCGCCGGTACGGGCAAGAGACCCAGTACTTC. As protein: CASRRYGQETQYF.

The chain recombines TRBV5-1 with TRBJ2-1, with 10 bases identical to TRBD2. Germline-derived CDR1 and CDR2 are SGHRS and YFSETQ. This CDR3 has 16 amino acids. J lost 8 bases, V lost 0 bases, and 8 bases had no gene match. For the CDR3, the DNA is TGCGCCAGCAGCTTGGCCCGTCTAGCGGGAGCCCATGAGCAGTTCTTC. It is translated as CASSLARLAGAHEQFF. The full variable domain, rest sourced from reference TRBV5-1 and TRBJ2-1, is KAGVTQTPRYLIKTRGQQVTLSCSPISGHRSVSWYQQTPGQGLQFLFEYFSETQRNKGNFPGRFSGRQFSNSRSEMNVSTLELGDSALYLCASSLARLAGAHEQFFGPGTRLTVL.

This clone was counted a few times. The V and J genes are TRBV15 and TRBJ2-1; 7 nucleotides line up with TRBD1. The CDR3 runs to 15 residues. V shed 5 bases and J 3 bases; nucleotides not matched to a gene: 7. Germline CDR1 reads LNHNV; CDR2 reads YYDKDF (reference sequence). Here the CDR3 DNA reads TGTGCCACCAGCCGACAGGGATCGCACTACAATGAGCAGTTCTTC. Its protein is CATSRQGSHYNEQFF.

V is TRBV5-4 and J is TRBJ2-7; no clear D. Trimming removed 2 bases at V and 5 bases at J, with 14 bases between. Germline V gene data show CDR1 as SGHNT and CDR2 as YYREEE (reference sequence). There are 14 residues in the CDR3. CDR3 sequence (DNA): TGTGCCAGCAGCTTAAGGCTGGGAACGGACGAGCAGTACTTC. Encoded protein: CASSLRLGTDEQYF.

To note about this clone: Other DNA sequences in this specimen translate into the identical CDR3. CDR3 nucleotides: TGTGCCAGCAGCGTTGGGGTCGGGGAGACCCAGTACTTC. Translating it yields CASSVGVGETQYF. The chain joins TRBV9 to TRBJ2-5; D not certain. In germline, CDR1 is SGDLS, CDR2 YYNGEE. The CDR3 loop spans 13 amino acids. Trimming removed 2 bases at V and 5 bases at J, with 10 bases between. The variable domain in full, completed from reference TRBV9 and TRBJ2-5, reads DSGVTQTPKHLITATGQRVTLRCSPRSGDLSVYWYQQSLDQGLQFLIQYYNGEERAKGNILERFSAQQFPDLHSELNLSSLELGDSALYFCASSVGVGETQYFGPGTRLLVL.

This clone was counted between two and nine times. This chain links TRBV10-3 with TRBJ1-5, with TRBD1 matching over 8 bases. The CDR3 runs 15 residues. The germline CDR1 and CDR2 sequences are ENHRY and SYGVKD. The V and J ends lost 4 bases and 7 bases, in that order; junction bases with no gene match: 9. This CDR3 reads CAISAGTGGDQPQHF. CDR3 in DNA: TGTGCCATCAGTGCGGGGACAGGAGGAGACCAGCCCCAGCATTTT.

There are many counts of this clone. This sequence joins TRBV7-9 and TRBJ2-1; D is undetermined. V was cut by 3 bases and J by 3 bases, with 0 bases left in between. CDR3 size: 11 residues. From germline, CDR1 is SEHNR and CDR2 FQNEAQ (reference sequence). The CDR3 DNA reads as TGTGCCAGCAGCTTCTACAATGAGCAGTTCTTC. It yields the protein CASSFYNEQFF.

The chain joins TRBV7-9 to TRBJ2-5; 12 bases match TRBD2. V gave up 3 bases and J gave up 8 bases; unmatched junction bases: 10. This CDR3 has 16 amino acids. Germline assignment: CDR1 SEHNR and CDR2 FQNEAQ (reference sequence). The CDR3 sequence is CASSFQGLAGSNTQYF. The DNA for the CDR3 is TGTGCCAGCAGCTTTCAAGGACTAGCGGGATCGAACACCCAGTACTTC.

CDR3 coding DNA: TGTGCCAGCAGCATGGGGGCTAGCGGAAGCACAGATACGCAGTATTTT. It yields the protein CASSMGASGSTDTQYF. The rearrangement joins TRBV21-1 to TRBJ2-3; the table's D gene call, TRBD2, was not cross checked with the DNA. TRBV21-1 is designated a pseudogene. The CDR3 has 16 amino acids.

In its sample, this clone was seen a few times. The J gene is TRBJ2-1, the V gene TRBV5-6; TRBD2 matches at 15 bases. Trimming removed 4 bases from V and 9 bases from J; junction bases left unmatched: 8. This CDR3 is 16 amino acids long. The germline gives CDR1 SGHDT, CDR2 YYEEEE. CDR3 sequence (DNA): TGTGCCAGCAGCCACAGGACTAGCGGGAGGGGTTCTGAGCAGTTCTTC. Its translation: CASSHRTSGRGSEQFF.